These T cell receptor beta chains were read from a single sample in a study of multiple sclerosis patients with progressive multifocal leukoencephalopathy. Sequenced by immunoSEQ multiplex PCR; TCRdb stores in-frame clones only, minus some. Of 25,000 to 30,000 clones in the sample, 88% were seen once. What was sequenced was PBMCs. The receptors originated from a human donor with multiple sclerosis. CDR3s include the opening cysteine and the closing phenylalanine or tryptophan. The D gene is left open where the match is weak. The size of a clone is reported for some rows only, either as once, few or many, or as a class for expanded clones.

V gene: TRBV28; D gene: .; J gene: TRBJ1-1; clone size: .; CDR3 DNA: TGTGCCAGCACCCCCCCTAGGGGATTTGGCACTGAAGCTTTCTTT; CDR3 protein: CASTPPRGFGTEAFF
V gene: TRBV5-1; D gene: .; J gene: TRBJ2-3; clone size: .; CDR3 DNA: TGCGCCAGCAGCTTCCCCAGTAGGACTAGCACAGATACGCAGTATTTT; CDR3 protein: CASSFPSRTSTDTQYF
V gene: TRBV7-6; D gene: .; J gene: TRBJ1-4; clone size: .; CDR3 DNA: TGTGCCAGCAGCTCCGGGACGGGAAATGAAAAACTGTTTTTT; CDR3 protein: CASSSGTGNEKLFF
V gene: TRBV15; D gene: TRBD2; J gene: TRBJ2-4; clone size: .; CDR3 DNA: TGTGCCACCAAATCTAGCGGGACAGCTCTAGCCAAAAACATTCAGTACTTC; CDR3 protein: CATKSSGTALAKNIQYF
V gene: TRBV6-5; D gene: .; J gene: TRBJ2-7; clone size: once; CDR3 DNA: TGTGCCAGCAGTTACTACGCGGACGTGATCTACGAGCAGTACTTC; CDR3 protein: CASSYYADVIYEQYF
V gene: TRBV14; D gene: .; J gene: TRBJ1-6; clone size: .; CDR3 DNA: TGTGCCAGCAGCCATCGGGACTTTAATTCACCCCTCCACTTT; CDR3 protein: CASSHRDFNSPLHF
V gene: TRBV28; D gene: .; J gene: TRBJ2-3; clone size: once; CDR3 DNA: TGTGCCAGCAGTGTACTGAAGGGGCACACAGATACGCAGTATTTT; CDR3 protein: CASSVLKGHTDTQYF
V gene: TRBV6-5; D gene: .; J gene: TRBJ1-5; clone size: .; CDR3 DNA: TGTGCCAGCAGTCCACAAGGAGTTAGCAATCAGCCCCAGCATTTT; CDR3 protein: CASSPQGVSNQPQHF
V gene: TRBV19; D gene: TRBD1; J gene: TRBJ1-1; clone size: .; CDR3 DNA: TGTGCCAGTAGTTGGTGGACAGGGGCTGAAGCTTTCTTT; CDR3 protein: CASSWWTGAEAFF
V gene: TRBV15; D gene: TRBD1; J gene: TRBJ1-1; clone size: .; CDR3 DNA: TGTGCCACCAGCAGAGGCGGACAGGGCCTAGAAGCTTTCTTT; CDR3 protein: CATSRGGQGLEAFF
V gene: TRBV7-2; D gene: .; J gene: TRBJ2-3; clone size: .; CDR3 DNA: TGTGCCAGCAGCTCTTCTCTCGGTACGCAGTATTTT; CDR3 protein: CASSSSLGTQYF
V gene: TRBV18; D gene: .; J gene: TRBJ1-1; clone size: .; CDR3 DNA: TGTGCCAGCTCACCAGGTCAGCTAGCCATGAACACTGAAGCTTTCTTT; CDR3 protein: CASSPGQLAMNTEAFF
V gene: TRBV28; D gene: .; J gene: TRBJ1-5; clone size: once; CDR3 DNA: TGTGCCAGCACTTTATATACAGGGAATAGCAATCAGCCCCAGCATTTT; CDR3 protein: CASTLYTGNSNQPQHF
V gene: TRBV5-4; D gene: .; J gene: TRBJ2-5; clone size: .; CDR3 DNA: TGTGCCAGCAGCTTGAGTGCGGACCAGACGGTTGAGACCCAGTACTTC; CDR3 protein: CASSLSADQTVETQYF
V gene: TRBV7-6; D gene: .; J gene: TRBJ1-2; clone size: .; CDR3 DNA: TGTGCCAGCAGCTTAGAGCCGGAACCTAACTATGGCTACACCTTC; CDR3 protein: CASSLEPEPNYGYTF
V gene: TRBV7-2; D gene: TRBD1; J gene: TRBJ1-2; clone size: once; CDR3 DNA: TGTGCCAGCAGAGGTAACCGGGACAGCTATGGCTACACCTTC; CDR3 protein: CASRGNRDSYGYTF
V gene: TRBV7-2; D gene: .; J gene: TRBJ1-2; clone size: .; CDR3 DNA: TGTGCCAGCAGCTTAGCCCGGGACACCCCTTACTATGGCTACACCTTC; CDR3 protein: CASSLARDTPYYGYTF
V gene: TRBV6-5; D gene: .; J gene: TRBJ2-5; clone size: .; CDR3 DNA: TGTGCCAGCAGTTACTCGGGTTCAAGAGGGACCCAGTACTTC; CDR3 protein: CASSYSGSRGTQYF
V gene: TRBV5-6; D gene: .; J gene: TRBJ2-3; clone size: .; CDR3 DNA: TGTGCCAGCAGCGCCGGGACAATCACAGATACGCAGTATTTT; CDR3 protein: CASSAGTITDTQYF
V gene: TRBV30; D gene: TRBD1; J gene: TRBJ1-6; clone size: .; CDR3 DNA: TGTGCCTGGAACCGAGGGGGCGCAGGGGCACCCCTCCACTTT; CDR3 protein: CAWNRGGAGAPLHF
V gene: TRBV27; D gene: .; J gene: TRBJ2-2; clone size: .; CDR3 DNA: TGTGCCAGCAGTTTGCACACCGGGGAGCTGTTTTTT; CDR3 protein: CASSLHTGELFF
V gene: TRBV28; D gene: TRBD1; J gene: TRBJ2-3; clone size: .; CDR3 DNA: TGTGCCAGCAGTTTGCCTGTGCGGACAGGGGTGATCACAGATACGCAGTATTTT; CDR3 protein: CASSLPVRTGVITDTQYF
V gene: TRBV11-2; D gene: TRBD2; J gene: TRBJ2-1; clone size: .; CDR3 DNA: TGTGCCAGCAGTATAGCGGGAAGCTCCTACAATGAGCAGTTCTTC; CDR3 protein: CASSIAGSSYNEQFF
V gene: TRBV28; D gene: TRBD1; J gene: TRBJ2-3; clone size: .; CDR3 DNA: TGTGCCAGCAGTTTAGACAGGGTTGGAGATACGCAGTATTTT; CDR3 protein: CASSLDRVGDTQYF
V gene: TRBV11-2; D gene: TRBD2; J gene: TRBJ2-1; clone size: .; CDR3 DNA: TGTGCCAGCAGCTTAGATAGGACTAGCGGGGGGGCCTCCTACAATGAGCAGTTCTTC; CDR3 protein: CASSLDRTSGGASYNEQFF
V gene: TRBV5-6; D gene: TRBD1; J gene: TRBJ2-7; clone size: .; CDR3 DNA: TGTGCCAGCAGCTATGGGACAGGGGCCTACGAGCAGTACTTC; CDR3 protein: CASSYGTGAYEQYF
V gene: TRBV7-9; D gene: .; J gene: TRBJ1-2; clone size: .; CDR3 DNA: TGTGCCAGCAGCTTAGCTCCAGGGGTTAATGGCTACACCTTC; CDR3 protein: CASSLAPGVNGYTF
V gene: TRBV6-5; D gene: .; J gene: TRBJ1-2; clone size: .; CDR3 DNA: TGTGCCAGCAGTTACGGGGCAGGGAGTGGCTACACCTTC; CDR3 protein: CASSYGAGSGYTF
V gene: TRBV6-5; D gene: .; J gene: TRBJ1-4; clone size: .; CDR3 DNA: TGTGCCAGCGGCCTCAGGGGAGTCAATGAAAAACTGTTTTTT; CDR3 protein: CASGLRGVNEKLFF
V gene: TRBV7-3; D gene: .; J gene: TRBJ2-1; clone size: .; CDR3 DNA: TGTGCCAGCAGCTTAACGGCAGGTTACAATGAGCAGTTCTTC; CDR3 protein: CASSLTAGYNEQFF
V gene: TRBV6-5; D gene: .; J gene: TRBJ2-7; clone size: once; CDR3 DNA: TGTGCCAGCAGTTACTCGGGCGGGATGGCCTACGAGCAGTACTTC; CDR3 protein: CASSYSGGMAYEQYF
V gene: TRBV5-6; D gene: .; J gene: TRBJ2-5; clone size: .; CDR3 DNA: TGTGCCAGCAGCTTGAATAACGCCCCGGCCCAGTACTTC; CDR3 protein: CASSLNNAPAQYF
V gene: TRBV4-1; D gene: .; J gene: TRBJ2-6; clone size: once; CDR3 DNA: TGCGCCAGCAGCCAAGCAGGGATCCTTGGAGTAGCTGGGGCCAACGTCCTGACTTTC; CDR3 protein: CASSQAGILGVAGANVLTF
V gene: TRBV10-3; D gene: .; J gene: TRBJ1-1; clone size: few; CDR3 DNA: TGTGCCATCAGTGGGACCCTGGGGACTGAAGCTTTCTTT; CDR3 protein: CAISGTLGTEAFF
V gene: TRBV25-1; D gene: TRBD1; J gene: TRBJ1-2; clone size: .; CDR3 DNA: TGTGCCAGCAGTGAAGGGGGGACAGGGGGTCTGAGTGGCTACACCTTC; CDR3 protein: CASSEGGTGGLSGYTF
V gene: TRBV2; D gene: .; J gene: TRBJ1-6; clone size: .; CDR3 DNA: TGTGCCAGCAGAGGCTCAAGGTCGGGGTCACCCCTCCACTTT; CDR3 protein: CASRGSRSGSPLHF
V gene: TRBV19; D gene: .; J gene: TRBJ2-3; clone size: .; CDR3 DNA: TGTGCCAGTAGTAAGTTAGGGCCCCGGAACGGAGATACGCAGTATTTT; CDR3 protein: CASSKLGPRNGDTQYF
V gene: TRBV10-3; D gene: TRBD1; J gene: TRBJ1-2; clone size: .; CDR3 DNA: TGTGCCATGCGTGACAGGGGGCGCTTTGGCTACACCTTC; CDR3 protein: CAMRDRGRFGYTF
V gene: TRBV27; D gene: .; J gene: TRBJ1-2; clone size: .; CDR3 DNA: TGTGCCAGCAGTTTAGGCAGGGGAAACTATGGCTACACCTTC; CDR3 protein: CASSLGRGNYGYTF
V gene: TRBV7-9; D gene: .; J gene: TRBJ2-1; clone size: .; CDR3 DNA: TGTGCCAGCACCTGGGGATCCTATATGAATGAGCAGTTCTTC; CDR3 protein: CASTWGSYMNEQFF
V gene: TRBV18; D gene: TRBD1; J gene: TRBJ2-1; clone size: .; CDR3 DNA: TGTGCCAGCTCACCTGACAGGGCTTGGGCAGGCGAGCAGTTCTTC; CDR3 protein: CASSPDRAWAGEQFF
V gene: TRBV19; D gene: TRBD1; J gene: TRBJ1-2; clone size: .; CDR3 DNA: TGTGCCAGTAGTACTGGGTACGGGACAGTCACCTATGGCTACACCTTC; CDR3 protein: CASSTGYGTVTYGYTF
V gene: TRBV25-1; D gene: .; J gene: TRBJ1-5; clone size: few; CDR3 DNA: TGTGCCAGCAGTGAAAAGATATCAGTCTGGCGGAGCAATCAGCCCCAGCATTTT; CDR3 protein: CASSEKISVWRSNQPQHF
V gene: TRBV5-1; D gene: .; J gene: TRBJ2-3; clone size: .; CDR3 DNA: TGCGCCAGCACGGTCCTCCTGGGAGATACGCAGTATTTT; CDR3 protein: CASTVLLGDTQYF
V gene: TRBV4-1; D gene: .; J gene: TRBJ1-6; clone size: .; CDR3 DNA: TGCGCCAGCAGCCGCCTTCATCCCAATTCACCCCTCCACTTT; CDR3 protein: CASSRLHPNSPLHF
V gene: TRBV7-2; D gene: .; J gene: TRBJ2-1; clone size: .; CDR3 DNA: TGTGCCAGCAGCTTCGGCAGCGTCAATGAGCAGTTCTTC; CDR3 protein: CASSFGSVNEQFF
V gene: TRBV7-3; D gene: TRBD1; J gene: TRBJ2-1; clone size: once; CDR3 DNA: TGTGCCAGCAGCCCTACCGGGACAGGGTACAATGAGCAGTTCTTC; CDR3 protein: CASSPTGTGYNEQFF
V gene: TRBV6-5; D gene: .; J gene: TRBJ2-7; clone size: .; CDR3 DNA: TGTGCCAGCAGCATGGTGCCTGTCGCGACCTACGAGCAGTACTTC; CDR3 protein: CASSMVPVATYEQYF
V gene: TRBV5-1; D gene: TRBD2; J gene: TRBJ2-5; clone size: .; CDR3 DNA: TGCGCCAGCAGCTTGGCAACTAGCGGGCAAGAGACCCAGTACTTC; CDR3 protein: CASSLATSGQETQYF
V gene: TRBV29-1; D gene: .; J gene: TRBJ2-3; clone size: .; CDR3 DNA: TGCAGCGTACCTACAGTGACCCCAGATACGCAGTATTTT; CDR3 protein: CSVPTVTPDTQYF
V gene: TRBV30; D gene: .; J gene: TRBJ2-5; clone size: few; CDR3 DNA: TGTGCCTGGAACTACCAAGAGACCCAGTACTTC; CDR3 protein: CAWNYQETQYF
V gene: TRBV5-4; D gene: .; J gene: TRBJ2-4; clone size: .; CDR3 DNA: TGTGCCAGCAGCTTGTATGGCCAGGGGCGGGCCAAAAACATTCAGTACTTC; CDR3 protein: CASSLYGQGRAKNIQYF
V gene: TRBV2; D gene: TRBD1; J gene: TRBJ2-5; clone size: .; CDR3 DNA: TGTGCCAGCAGTGAAGCGATGCCGGGACAGAAAGAGACCCAGTACTTC; CDR3 protein: CASSEAMPGQKETQYF
V gene: TRBV5-1; D gene: .; J gene: TRBJ1-1; clone size: .; CDR3 DNA: TGCGCCAGCAGCTCGGGCACTGGGACCATGAACACTGAAGCTTTCTTT; CDR3 protein: CASSSGTGTMNTEAFF
V gene: TRBV10-1; D gene: .; J gene: TRBJ1-6; clone size: .; CDR3 DNA: TGCGCCAGCAGTGGGACACATTCACCCCTCCACTTT; CDR3 protein: CASSGTHSPLHF
V gene: TRBV10-3; D gene: .; J gene: TRBJ1-1; clone size: .; CDR3 DNA: TGTGCCATCCGGGGAGGGAGGACTGAAGCTTTCTTT; CDR3 protein: CAIRGGRTEAFF
V gene: TRBV7-7; D gene: .; J gene: TRBJ2-5; clone size: .; CDR3 DNA: TGTGCTAGCAGCTCGACTACCGGGGCGCAAGAGACCCAGTACTTC; CDR3 protein: CASSSTTGAQETQYF
V gene: TRBV19; D gene: .; J gene: TRBJ2-1; clone size: .; CDR3 DNA: TGTGCCAGTACCAGAAATTCCTACAATGAGCAGTTCTTC; CDR3 protein: CASTRNSYNEQFF
V gene: TRBV19; D gene: TRBD1; J gene: TRBJ1-3; clone size: .; CDR3 DNA: TGTGCCAGCAGTTACGGGACAGCGGGAAACACCATATATTTT; CDR3 protein: CASSYGTAGNTIYF
V gene: TRBV5-1; D gene: .; J gene: TRBJ1-1; clone size: .; CDR3 DNA: TGCGCCAGCAGTGGATTGCAGGGTTCCACTGAAGCTTTCTTT; CDR3 protein: CASSGLQGSTEAFF